Detailed here is one TCR beta chain. Its antigen is unknown. The data originate from a study of cytomegalovirus exposure and HLA in healthy donors. General observations from the study: Association of a missense DCLRE1C variant with TCR beta V- and J-gene trimming was reported in a later analysis. Among CMV-associated TCR beta chains, most appeared HLA-restricted in a later analysis. Reports indicate that TCR beta sequences accurately predicted the HLA-A and HLA-B alleles of most subjects.

Germline lookup yields CDR1 SGDLS and CDR2 YYNGEE. The CDR3 contains 14 residues. The V end was cut by 0 bases, the J end by 6 bases, with 12 bases between. The PCR made use of 60 Vbeta and 13 Jbeta primers. TCRdb's table, derived via immunoSEQ multiplex PCR, lists solely in-frame clones and lacks some. The sample contains about 86,000 clones, over 70% of which appear only once. This receptor was identified in a man between 60 and 75 years old in good health and CMV-seronegative. This chain connects TRBV9 to TRBJ1-2; D remains ambiguous. Sequenced input: PBMCs. The CDR3 region is CASSVDLLYDGYTF. The CDR3 DNA reads as TGTGCCAGCAGCGTAGACCTTCTATATGATGGCTACACCTTC.